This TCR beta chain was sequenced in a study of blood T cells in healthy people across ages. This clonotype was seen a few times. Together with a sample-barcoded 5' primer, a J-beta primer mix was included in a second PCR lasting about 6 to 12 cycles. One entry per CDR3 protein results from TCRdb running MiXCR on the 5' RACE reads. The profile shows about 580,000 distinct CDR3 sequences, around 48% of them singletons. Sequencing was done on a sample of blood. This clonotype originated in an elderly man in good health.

The CDR3 spells CAWSYGSSYEQYF. CDR3 nucleotide sequence: TGTGCCTGGAGTTACGGGAGTAGCTACGAGCAGTACTTC. The chain combines TRBV30 with TRBJ2-7; D perhaps matches TRBD2 (6 bases). The CDR3 contains 13 residues. Germline lookup yields CDR1 GTSNPN and CDR2 SVGIG (reference sequence). Trimming took 2 bases from V and 3 from J, leaving 11 bases between them.